This T cell receptor (beta chain) was observed in a study of CD8 T cells in ankylosing spondylitis. Whole-study findings and limits: Reported data indicate significant enrichment of disease-linked clones within matched ankylosing spondylitis synovial fluid. Some motif variants were previously reported in reactive arthritis synovial fluid and blood.

This clonotype was detected many times. Its antigen is still unknown. Germline V gives CDR1 DFQATT, CDR2 SNEGSKA (reference sequence). This CDR3 is 14 amino acids long. J lost 0 bases, V lost 2 bases, and 4 bases had no gene match. The TCR beta libraries were generated through quantitative 5'-RACE incorporating molecular barcodes. From the 5' RACE reads, TCRdb called clonotypes with MiXCR, one entry per CDR3 protein. The data hold around 180,000 distinct CDR3 sequences, with roughly 18% observed a single time. The sequencing sample was made of blood, either unsorted or a sorted T cell fraction (not recorded which). V is TRBV20-1 and J is TRBJ2-7; 7 positions match TRBD1. The receptor was derived from a male donor aged 10 to 35 with ankylosing spondylitis or in good health (not recorded which). The DNA for the CDR3 is TGCAGTGCTAGACTGCCAGGGGGCTCCTACGAGCAGTACTTC. This encodes CSARLPGGSYEQYF.